Each of the 21 T cell receptor beta chains below was sequenced from the same sample in a study of blood T cell repertoires in COVID-19. TCRdb's copy holds only in-frame clones and misses some; the assay was immunoSEQ multiplex PCR. The profile covers approximately 300,000 clones, with approximately 85% appearing a single time and 1.5% to 2% taken by the ten largest. Source material: peripheral blood. These receptor sequences come from a woman between 45 and 65 years old with acute or convalescent COVID-19.

The chain carries TRBV11-1 and TRBJ1-3; the D is unclear. The CDR3 runs to 16 residues. Germline CDR1 and CDR2: SGHAT and FQDESV (reference sequence). V lost 1 base, J lost 0 bases, and 10 bases lay in between. CDR3 region: CASSLDGVPSGNTIYF. CDR3 nucleotides: TGTGCCAGCAGCTTAGATGGAGTACCCTCTGGAAACACCATATATTTT.

The V gene is TRBV5-1, the J gene TRBJ2-3, with 8 nucleotides matching TRBD2. CDR3 length: 17 amino acids. Germline values: CDR1 SGHRS, CDR2 YFSETQ. The J segment lost 1 base and the V segment lost 0 bases, leaving 7 bases of the junction unmatched. CDR3 residues: CASSLAGLREGTDTQYF. CDR3 coding DNA: TGCGCCAGCAGCTTGGCCGGTTTGCGGGAGGGCACAGATACGCAGTATTTT. Supplemented by reference TRBV5-1 and TRBJ2-3, the full variable domain reads KAGVTQTPRYLIKTRGQQVTLSCSPISGHRSVSWYQQTPGQGLQFLFEYFSETQRNKGNFPGRFSGRQFSNSRSEMNVSTLELGDSALYLCASSLAGLREGTDTQYFGPGTRLTVL.

The CDR3 here is CASSSGQNTGELFF. The CDR3 DNA reads as TGTGCCAGCAGCTCGGGACAGAACACCGGGGAGCTGTTTTTT. The chain carries TRBV9 and TRBJ2-2; perhaps TRBD1 as D (6 bases). The CDR3 consists of 14 residues. Germline V gene lookup returns CDR1 SGDLS and CDR2 YYNGEE. V dropped 4 bases and J dropped 1 base, with 8 bases sitting between them.

This chain uses TRBV4-3 with TRBJ1-2; perhaps TRBD1 as D (5 bases). The CDR3 runs to 18 residues. Germline CDR1 and CDR2: LGHNA and YSLEER. Trimming took off 0 bases at V and 1 base at J, with 18 bases between the two ends. The CDR3 here is CASSQDVSWAGDNYGYTF. CDR3 coding DNA: TGCGCCAGCAGCCAAGATGTCAGTTGGGCGGGGGATAACTATGGCTACACCTTC.

This clone was counted a single time. V and J are TRBV9 and TRBJ2-7, with D maybe TRBD2 (6 bases). CDR3 length: 14 amino acids. Trimming removed 2 bases at V and 6 bases at J, with 15 bases between. Germline V gives CDR1 SGDLS, CDR2 YYNGEE. CDR3 DNA sequence: TGTGCCAGCAGCGTCCGGACTAACCCCTCCGAGCAGTACTTC. Translating gives CASSVRTNPSEQYF.

This chain uses TRBV30 with TRBJ1-2; no clear D gene. Germline V CDR1 and CDR2: GTSNPN, SVGIG (reference sequence). The V and J ends lost 3 bases and 4 bases respectively, with 15 bases between them. The CDR3 contains 14 residues. This CDR3 is CAWRTPTRGYGYTF. In nucleotides, the CDR3 is TGTGCCTGGAGAACCCCAACTCGGGGCTATGGCTACACCTTC.

This chain joins TRBV10-3 and TRBJ1-4, with 7 nucleotides matching TRBD1. Germline trimming cut 2 bases from V and 7 bases from J; bases unmatched to any gene: 4. Germline V gives CDR1 ENHRY, CDR2 SYGVKD. CDR3 length: 14 residues. The CDR3 is CAISEDRVFEKLFF. The DNA of the CDR3 is TGTGCCATCAGTGAGGACAGGGTCTTTGAAAAACTGTTTTTT.

The rearrangement joins TRBV24-1 to TRBJ2-2; 12 positions match TRBD2. Germline V gene data show CDR1 as KGHDR and CDR2 as SFDVKD. This CDR3 has 18 residues. J gave up 2 bases and V 2 bases, and 5 bases lay outside the gene matches. DNA of the CDR3: TGTGCCACCAGTGATTCCCTGACTAGCGGGAGTAACACCGGGGAGCTGTTTTTT. Its protein product is CATSDSLTSGSNTGELFF.

This sequence joins TRBV27 and TRBJ2-7, with 9 bases matching TRBD1. The CDR3 loop spans 15 amino acids. J lost 5 bases, V lost 5 bases, and 10 bases had no gene match. Germline CDR1 is MNHEY and CDR2 is SMNVEV (reference sequence). As DNA, the CDR3 is TGTGCCAGCAGTCCGAACGGACAGGGGAGCGACGAGCAGTACTTC. It encodes CASSPNGQGSDEQYF.

The V and J genes are TRBV6-5 and TRBJ1-1; possible D gene TRBD1, 5 bases. This CDR3 has 11 amino acids. The germline CDR1 and CDR2 sequences are MNHEY and SVGAGI. The V end was cut by 10 bases, the J end by 11 bases, with 17 bases between. The CDR3 protein is CATRGEPRAFF. The CDR3 DNA is TGTGCCACCCGGGGGGAGCCGCGGGCTTTCTTT.

In this sample, this clone turned up a few times. V and J are TRBV10-3 and TRBJ1-6; a possible D gene is TRBD1 (6 bases). Germline CDR1 and CDR2: ENHRY and SYGVKD. V lost 0 bases and J lost 4, with 10 bases in between. The CDR3 runs to 16 residues. CDR3 region: CAISESAGAYNSPLHF. CDR3 nucleotide sequence: TGTGCCATCAGTGAGTCAGCAGGGGCATATAATTCACCCCTCCACTTT.

This clone came up a few times. V gene TRBV19 combines with J gene TRBJ2-7, with TRBD2 matching over 7 bases. The CDR3 spans 14 residues. CDR1 is LNHDA and CDR2 is SQIVND in the germline V gene (reference sequence). The ends lost 3 bases at V and 0 bases at J; junction bases unmatched: 2. This chain's CDR3 is CASSISGTSYEQYF. The CDR3 region has the DNA TGTGCCAGTAGTATCAGCGGGACCTCCTACGAGCAGTACTTC. Using reference TRBV19 and TRBJ2-7 for the parts outside the CDR3, the full variable domain is DGGITQSPKYLFRKEGQNVTLSCEQNLNHDAMYWYRQDPGQGLRLIYYSQIVNDFQKGDIAEGYSVSREKKESFPLTVTSAQKNPTAFYLCASSISGTSYEQYFGPGTRLTVT.

This clone was recorded only once. This chain connects TRBV28 to TRBJ1-2; D not certain. Trimming pared 3 bases from V and 8 bases from J, leaving 7 bases between. This CDR3 is 11 amino acids long. The germline V gene encodes CDR1 MDHEN and CDR2 SYDVKM. CDR3 DNA sequence: TGTGCCAGCAGTTTTGTAACAGGCTACACCTTC. This encodes CASSFVTGYTF.

The chain couples TRBV7-9 to TRBJ1-5; 7 bases are a match to TRBD1. After removal of 8 bases from V and 1 base from J, the junction contained 2 bases not matched to a gene. Per the germline V gene, CDR1 is SEHNR and CDR2 is FQNEAQ (reference sequence). The CDR3 is 13 residues long. The CDR3 DNA is TGTGCCAGCCAGGGACAGAGCAATCAGCCCCAGCATTTT. Translated: CASQGQSNQPQHF.

The gene calls are TRBV9 and TRBJ2-7; D perhaps matches TRBD2 (5 bases). Per germline, CDR1 SGDLS and CDR2 YYNGEE. The V end was cut by 5 bases, the J end by 2 bases, with 11 bases between. The CDR3 covers 13 residues. DNA of the CDR3: TGTGCCAGCAGGAACCCGGGAACCTACGAGCAGTACTTC. Residues: CASRNPGTYEQYF.

Comments on this clone: This CDR3 is also generated by other DNA sequences in the sample. V and J are TRBV9 and TRBJ1-1, with 9 bases fitting TRBD1. The germline V gene encodes CDR1 SGDLS and CDR2 YYNGEE. Losses at the gene ends were 0 bases for V and 4 bases for J; bases not matched to a gene: 1. The CDR3 contains 14 residues. CDR3 amino acids: CASSVVDRGTEAFF. CDR3 nucleotides: TGTGCCAGCAGCGTAGTGGACAGGGGCACTGAAGCTTTCTTT.

This chain joins TRBV28 and TRBJ2-5; 8 bases fit TRBD1. Looked up from germline, CDR1 is MDHEN and CDR2 is SYDVKM. The CDR3 covers 14 residues. Germline trimming cut 5 bases from V and 2 bases from J; bases unmatched to any gene: 4. CDR3 bases: TGTGCCAGCAGTAGGACAGGGCCTCAAGAGACCCAGTACTTC. Translated: CASSRTGPQETQYF.

The genes are TRBV7-3 and TRBJ2-1; 8 positions agree with TRBD1. J lost 4 bases, V lost 6 bases, and 8 bases had no gene match. CDR1 SGHTA and CDR2 FQGTGA come from the germline V gene. The CDR3 covers 15 residues. CDR3 bases: TGTGCCAGCAGTTGGGGGACAGGTCGATACAATGAGCAGTTCTTC. Translated, it gives CASSWGTGRYNEQFF.

The chain employs TRBV19 and TRBJ1-6, with TRBD1 matching 9 bases. After removal of 8 bases from V and 6 bases from J, the junction contained 14 bases not matched to a gene. This CDR3 is 17 amino acids long. CDR1 is LNHDA and CDR2 is SQIVND in the germline V gene (reference sequence). The DNA for the CDR3 is TGTGCCAGTCGATTTGAGGGACAGGGCTCGCGTAATTCACCCCTCCACTTT. Translation: CASRFEGQGSRNSPLHF. Full variable domain (outside the CDR3, taken from reference TRBV19 and TRBJ1-6): DGGITQSPKYLFRKEGQNVTLSCEQNLNHDAMYWYRQDPGQGLRLIYYSQIVNDFQKGDIAEGYSVSREKKESFPLTVTSAQKNPTAFYLCASRFEGQGSRNSPLHFGNGTRLTVT.

V usage is TRBV5-4 and J usage is TRBJ2-4; 7 bases match TRBD1. V shed 0 bases, J shed 1 base, and the junction held 4 bases outside the gene matches. This CDR3 contains 16 residues. The germline CDR1 and CDR2 sequences are SGHNT and YYREEE (reference sequence). The CDR3 sequence: CASSLGQDRAKNIQYF. The CDR3 DNA is TGTGCCAGCAGCTTGGGACAGGACAGGGCCAAAAACATTCAGTACTTC. The variable domain in full, completed from reference TRBV5-4 and TRBJ2-4, reads ETGVTQSPTHLIKTRGQQVTLRCSSQSGHNTVSWYQQALGQGPQFIFQYYREEENGRGNFPPRFSGLQFPNYSSELNVNALELDDSALYLCASSLGQDRAKNIQYFGAGTRLSVL.

This sequence joins TRBV10-3 and TRBJ2-7, with 8 nucleotides matching TRBD2. The germline V gene encodes CDR1 ENHRY and CDR2 SYGVKD. Losses at the gene ends were 3 bases for V and 1 base for J; bases not matched to a gene: 11. The CDR3 has 17 residues. CDR3 nucleotides: TGTGCCATCAGTGACCCCTCGAGCGGGAGAAGATCCTACGAGCAGTACTTC. Residues: CAISDPSSGRRSYEQYF.